The next 18 T cell receptor beta chains were all read from a single sample in a study of blood T cell repertoires in COVID-19. Using immunoSEQ multiplex PCR, the repertoire was profiled, and TCRdb retains in-frame clones only, with some absent. The sample consists of 250,000 to 300,000 clones, around 90% of them appearing once. The specimen was PBMCs or T cells enriched from blood (not recorded which). The receptor source for this set is a woman aged 40 to 55 with acute COVID-19.

The genes are TRBV10-3 and TRBJ2-5; 9 nucleotides agree with TRBD2. The trim removed 3 bases at V and 5 bases at J, leaving 7 bases unmatched. This CDR3 contains 15 residues. Per germline, CDR1 ENHRY and CDR2 SYGVKD. CDR3 sequence (DNA): TGTGCCATCAGTGATCTGCTAGCGGGGTCTGAGACCCAGTACTTC. Protein: CAISDLLAGSETQYF.

The chain employs TRBV29-1 and TRBJ1-1; perhaps TRBD1 as D (5 bases). Trimming cost V 1 base and J 5 bases, with 32 bases left between them. The CDR3 is made up of 20 amino acids. Germline CDR1 and CDR2: SQVTM and ANQGSEA. The CDR3 DNA is TGCAGCGTTGAAGTAAGGAGGGTCGCGGTTTCGTGGGGCCTGAGAACTGAAGCTTTCTTT. Translation gives CSVEVRRVAVSWGLRTEAFF. Looking up the rest from reference TRBV29-1 and TRBJ1-1 gives the full variable domain: SAVISQKPSRDICQRGTSLTIQCQVDSQVTMMFWYRQQPGQSLTLIATANQGSEATYESGFVIDKFPISRPNLTFSTLTVSNMSPEDSSIYLCSVEVRRVAVSWGLRTEAFFGQGTRLTVV.

The CDR3 DNA follows: TGTGCTAGTGGTTTGGGACAGACCGTCTTCCGCTCTGGAAACACCATATATTTT. This codes for CASGLGQTVFRSGNTIYF. The rearrangement links TRBV12-5 to TRBJ1-3, with D possibly matching TRBD1 (5 bases). This CDR3 is 18 amino acids long. V lost 1 base and J lost 0, with 16 bases in between. From germline, CDR1 is LGHNT and CDR2 FRNRAP.

The chain uses TRBV24-1 and TRBJ1-5; 7 positions agree with TRBD1. Germline lookup yields CDR1 KGHDR and CDR2 SFDVKD. The CDR3 runs to 14 residues. V lost 7 bases and J lost 0; bases outside the gene matches: 2. The CDR3 protein is CATSRQGSNQPQHF. Here the CDR3 DNA reads TGTGCCACCAGCCGACAGGGTAGCAATCAGCCCCAGCATTTT.

V gene TRBV4-3 combines with J gene TRBJ2-1, with TRBD2 matching 13 bases. V was pared by 0 bases and J by 2 bases, with 1 base of the junction left unmatched. CDR1 LGHNA and CDR2 YSLEER come from the germline V gene. The CDR3 covers 17 residues. The CDR3 protein is CASSQDGLAGAYNEQFF. The CDR3 DNA sequence: TGCGCCAGCAGCCAAGACGGACTAGCGGGAGCCTACAATGAGCAGTTCTTC.

This chain uses TRBV9 with TRBJ2-3, with 9 bases fitting TRBD2. The germline V gene has CDR1 SGDLS and CDR2 YYNGEE. V was clipped by 0 bases and J by 1 base; unmatched bases: 3. The CDR3 is made up of 16 amino acids. The CDR3 nucleotides read TGTGCCAGCAGCGTAGAAGCGGGAGGTCGCACAGATACGCAGTATTTT. Its translation: CASSVEAGGRTDTQYF.

V gene TRBV19 combines with J gene TRBJ2-3, with D perhaps TRBD1 (5 bases). Between the trimmed V and J ends, which lost 3 bases and 6 bases, there was a span of 13 bases. Germline V gives CDR1 LNHDA, CDR2 SQIVND (reference sequence). The CDR3 is 14 amino acids. The CDR3 reads CASSISRVGDTQYF. The CDR3 DNA is TGTGCCAGTAGTATTTCCAGGGTGGGGGATACGCAGTATTTT.

CDR3 in amino acids: CASSLEANTDTQYF. The CDR3 region has the DNA TGCGCCAGCAGCTTGGAAGCGAACACAGATACGCAGTATTTT. V usage is TRBV5-1 and J usage is TRBJ2-3; D gene ambiguous. CDR3 length: 14 amino acids. In germline, CDR1 is SGHRS, CDR2 YFSETQ. Trimming removed 0 bases from V and 2 bases from J, with 7 bases in between.

This chain uses TRBV27 with TRBJ1-6; 9 bases line up with TRBD1. Germline lookup yields CDR1 MNHEY and CDR2 SMNVEV (reference sequence). This CDR3 has 14 residues. The junction had 4 bases not matched to a gene; V was cut back by 6 bases and J by 7 bases. The CDR3 spells CASRGTGNNSPLHF. The CDR3 nucleotides read TGTGCCAGCAGAGGGACAGGGAACAATTCACCCCTCCACTTT.

This clone was counted once. The J gene is TRBJ2-7, the V gene TRBV11-2; no firm D call. CDR1 is SGHAT and CDR2 is FQNNGV in the germline V gene. The CDR3 totals 15 residues. Between the trimmed V and J ends, which lost 2 bases and 0 bases, there was a span of 11 bases. The CDR3: CASSLSVTDSYEQYF. The CDR3 DNA reads as TGTGCCAGCAGCTTATCCGTGACTGACTCCTACGAGCAGTACTTC.

This rearrangement joins TRBV6-2 or TRBV6-3 to TRBJ2-3; D remains ambiguous. The germline gives CDR1 MNHEY, CDR2 SVGEGT. V shed 0 bases and J shed 0 bases, with 7 bases lying between them. This CDR3 has 15 residues. CDR3 DNA: TGTGCCAGCAGTTACTCGGAGACTAGCACAGATACGCAGTATTTT. It is translated as CASSYSETSTDTQYF.

V gene TRBV28 combines with J gene TRBJ1-2; no clear D. Germline loops: CDR1 MDHEN, CDR2 SYDVKM. The CDR3 spans 13 residues. V was pared by 3 bases and J by 4 bases, with 9 bases between. The CDR3 here is CASSLSDPYGYTF. The CDR3 DNA reads as TGTGCCAGCAGTTTGAGTGATCCCTATGGCTACACCTTC.

The chain has TRBV18 and TRBJ2-1, with D perhaps matching TRBD1 (5 bases). The length of the CDR3 is 15 residues. CDR1 and CDR2 (germline): KGHSH, LQKENI. V lost 6 bases to trimming and J lost 4 bases, with 16 bases between them. The CDR3 spells CASSLTRDRYNEQFF. The CDR3 DNA reads as TGTGCCAGCTCCCTTACTCGAGACAGATACAATGAGCAGTTCTTC.

CDR3 loop: CASSLAGSYNEQFF. DNA of the CDR3: TGTGCCAGCAGCTTAGCAGGGAGCTACAATGAGCAGTTCTTC. This rearrangement joins TRBV7-8 to TRBJ2-1; D possibly corresponds to TRBD2 (5 bases). CDR3 length: 14 residues. Germline assignment: CDR1 SGHVS and CDR2 FQNEAQ. The V and J ends lost 0 bases and 3 bases respectively, with 6 bases between them.

V usage is TRBV7-2 and J usage is TRBJ1-3; TRBD1 might be the D (5 bases). Germline V CDR1 and CDR2: SGHTA, FQGNSA. Trimming stripped 0 bases from V and 2 bases from J, with 11 bases between. The CDR3 is 16 residues long. Here the CDR3 reads CASSLAAGYTGNTIYF. The CDR3, as DNA: TGTGCCAGCAGCTTAGCGGCAGGGTACACTGGAAACACCATATATTTT.

V is TRBV2 and J is TRBJ2-3, with 9 bases lining up with TRBD2. Germline CDR1 SNHLY, CDR2 FYNNEI. Trimming removed 6 bases from V and 5 bases from J; junction bases left unmatched: 12. The CDR3 extends over 16 amino acids. The CDR3 DNA reads TGTGCCAGCAGGAAAATGGGCGGGGGGGCCGGAGATACGCAGTATTTT. This sequence encodes CASRKMGGGAGDTQYF.

The genes are TRBV6-4 and TRBJ1-2; no definite D call. V lost 0 bases and J lost 7, with 9 bases in between. Germline V lookup: CDR1 MRHNA, CDR2 SNTAGT. CDR3 size: 13 residues. CDR3 loop: CASSDSNTGGYTF. The DNA for the CDR3 is TGTGCCAGCAGTGACTCGAACACGGGTGGCTACACCTTC.

V is TRBV3-1 (or the pseudogene TRBV3-2) and J is TRBJ2-1; D gene unclear. The V gene's germline CDR1 is LGHDT and CDR2 YNNKEL (reference sequence). There are 13 residues in the CDR3. Trimming removed 1 base at V and 11 bases at J, with 12 bases between. The CDR3 here is CASSQVSIFKQFF. CDR3 in DNA: TGTGCCAGCAGCCAAGTATCTATCTTTAAGCAGTTCTTC.